Reported below is one T cell receptor (beta chain). The antigen remains undetermined. This sample was included in a study of OX40 agonist ivuxolimab in advanced cancers. Study context: Patient treatment consisted of intravenous ivuxolimab administration every 2 weeks at 0.01 to 10 mg/kg. Patients were 65% to 85% male with ages roughly 20 to 90, mean around 61.

General observations from the study: There was clonal expansion of CD4+ and CD8+ blood T cells by week 6 at 0.1 to 3.0 mg/kg.

The data were produced by immunoSEQ multiplex PCR, yet TCRdb's version contains in-frame clones alone and is incomplete. This sample has about 29,000 clones, with roughly 91% found just once. The CDR3 has 15 amino acids. Germline V gene lookup returns CDR1 MNHEY and CDR2 SMNVEV (reference sequence). V was clipped by 3 bases and J by 3 bases, with 14 bases between them. This sequence was found in an adult with an advanced solid tumor such as melanoma, head and neck, liver or kidney cancer. This material consisted of CD4+ or CD8+ T cells sorted from blood, taken in a trial of the OX40 agonist ivuxolimab. The rearrangement links TRBV27 to TRBJ2-5, with D perhaps given as TRBD1 or TRBD2 (5 bases each). CDR3 loop: CASSLGTLGEETQYF. In DNA, the CDR3 is TGTGCCAGCAGTTTGGGGACGCTGGGGGAAGAGACCCAGTACTTC.